The next 3 T cell receptor beta chains were all read from a single sample in a study of blood T cells in healthy people across ages. PCR was performed a second time for about 6 to 12 cycles using a sample-barcoded 5' primer and a J-beta primer mix. TCRdb called the 5' RACE reads again in MiXCR, with one record for every CDR3 protein. Of around 1,800,000 distinct CDR3 sequences listed, about two fifths were seen once; the top ten hold about 23%. Input material: blood. These receptor sequences come from a human donor in good health.

The genes are TRBV7-6 and TRBJ1-4; D remains unclear. This CDR3 spans 15 amino acids. Trimming pared 3 bases from V and 0 bases from J, leaving 8 bases between. CDR1 SGHVS and CDR2 FNYEAQ come from the germline V gene. The DNA for the CDR3 is TGTGCCAGCAGCTTTAGGCCTACAACTAATGAAAAACTGTTTTTT. The encoded protein is CASSFRPTTNEKLFF.

Concerning this clonotype: An end of the junction does not agree with germline; a read error may underlie this. For the CDR3, the DNA is TGCAGTGCTAGTCCGGCTAGTGGGCAAGGGACCCAGTACTTC. As protein: CSASPASGQGTQYF. The gene calls are TRBV20-1 and TRBJ2-5; D is ambiguous. The CDR3 runs to 14 residues. CDR1 is DFQATT, CDR2 SNEGSKA, per germline (reference sequence).

V is TRBV20-1 and J is TRBJ1-2, with D possibly TRBD1 on 6 matching bases. The CDR3 covers 13 residues. Germline CDR1 and CDR2: DFQATT and SNEGSKA (reference sequence). V dropped 6 bases and J dropped 3 bases, with 14 bases sitting between them. The CDR3 sequence: CSAPWTVDYGYTF. The CDR3 DNA follows: TGCAGTGCCCCCTGGACAGTCGACTATGGCTACACCTTC.